The 31 T cell receptor beta chains in this list originate from one sample, sequenced in a study of T cells in Graves' hyperthyroidism and ophthalmopathy. Amplified regions were TCR beta CDR3 sequences from RNA transcripts. During a first-round RT-PCR of the TCR CDR3, the HTBI primer set was used. TCRdb re-derived calls from the multiplex PCR reads in MiXCR, one entry per CDR3 protein. There are 300,000 to 400,000 distinct CDR3 sequences in the sample; 18% occur only once, and 45% to 50% lies in the top ten. Source material: blood. Receptor source: a woman aged 45-65 years with Graves' hyperthyroidism.

This clonotype was seen at least ten times. V gene TRBV2 combines with J gene TRBJ1-3; no clear D gene. The germline V gene encodes CDR1 SNHLY and CDR2 FYNNEI. The CDR3 runs 12 residues. V lost 8 bases and J lost 4, with 9 bases in between. CDR3 residues: CASRRGGNTIYF. The CDR3 coding sequence is TGTGCCAGCCGTCGCGGAGGAAACACCATATATTTT. The full variable domain, in which reference TRBV2 and TRBJ1-3 provide the parts outside the CDR3, is EPEVTQTPSHQVTQMGQEVILRCVPISNHLYFYWYRQILGQKVEFLVSFYNNEISEKSEIFDDQFSVERPDGSNFTLKIRSTKLEDSAMYFCASRRGGNTIYFGEGSWLTVV.

This clonotype was picked up many times. The chain carries TRBV28 and TRBJ2-3; D may be TRBD2 (6 bases). Germline-derived CDR1 and CDR2 are MDHEN and SYDVKM. V was trimmed by 6 bases and J by 1 base, leaving 11 bases between them. CDR3 length equals 14 residues. The CDR3 sequence is CASSRDSGTDTQYF. Here the CDR3 DNA reads TGTGCCAGCAGCCGGGACTCGGGCACAGATACGCAGTATTTT.

The chain is built from TRBV9 and TRBJ2-3; 12 nucleotides agree with TRBD2. V shed 4 bases, J shed 4 bases, and the junction held 7 bases outside the gene matches. Germline-derived CDR1 and CDR2 are SGDLS and YYNGEE. The CDR3 has 16 amino acids. The CDR3 region is CASSSRLAGEADTQYF. CDR3 in DNA: TGTGCCAGCAGCTCCCGACTAGCGGGGGAAGCAGATACGCAGTATTTT.

This clonotype was seen a few times. This chain links TRBV30 with TRBJ2-1, with D perhaps matching TRBD1 or TRBD2 (6 bases each). This CDR3 contains 14 residues. The ends were cut back, 5 bases at V and 4 bases at J, with 15 bases in the middle. Germline V gene lookup returns CDR1 GTSNPN and CDR2 SVGIG (reference sequence). CDR3 bases: TGTGCCTGGGGGCCCATAGGGGGGTACAATGAGCAGTTCTTC. Its protein is CAWGPIGGYNEQFF.

This clonotype was seen repeatedly, ten times or more. The gene calls are TRBV11-1 and TRBJ1-1; unclear D gene. The CDR3 loop spans 14 amino acids. Trimming pared 2 bases from V and 5 bases from J, leaving 12 bases between. CDR1 is SGHAT and CDR2 is FQDESV in the germline V gene (reference sequence). Here the CDR3 reads CASSLMFSRTEAFF. Here the CDR3 DNA reads TGTGCCAGCAGCTTAATGTTTTCGAGGACTGAAGCTTTCTTT.

For this clonotype: This sequence may be a read error, since a much larger clone differs from it by one base. This chain links TRBV9 with TRBJ2-1, with TRBD2 matching over 13 bases. This CDR3 has 18 amino acids. CDR1 SGDLS and CDR2 YYNGEE come from the germline V gene. J lost 10 bases, V lost 3 bases, and 16 bases had no gene match. In DNA form, the CDR3 reads TGTGCCAGCAGCGCGGGACTAGCGGGAATCCTCGACTCCTACGAGCAGTTCTTC. Protein product: CASSAGLAGILDSYEQFF.

Details on this clonotype: A read error may produce the germline difference seen at one junction end. The chain joins TRBV4-1 to TRBJ2-1; TRBD2 matches 10 bases. Germline values: CDR1 MGHRA, CDR2 YSYEKL. The CDR3 runs 15 residues. The CDR3 sequence: CAGSATSGAYNEQFF. CDR3 nucleotide sequence: TGCGCCGGCAGCGCCACTAGCGGGGCCTACAATGAGCAGTTCTTC.

This sequence joins TRBV4-1 and TRBJ2-5; D remains ambiguous. This CDR3 is built from 15 residues. CDR1 is MGHRA and CDR2 is YSYEKL in the germline V gene. V was cut by 0 bases and J by 1 base, with 9 bases left in between. This CDR3 reads CASSQEFPGQETQYF. CDR3 nucleotides: TGCGCCAGCAGCCAAGAATTTCCCGGCCAAGAGACCCAGTACTTC.

This clonotype was seen a few times. A single base separates this from a much larger clone, so it may be a read error. No conserved phenylalanine or tryptophan ends this CDR3, so it is likely a read error. The rearrangement joins TRBV12-3 or TRBV12-4 to TRBJ2-7; 7 bases agree with TRBD1. Trimming took 4 bases from V and 6 from J; bases not matched to a gene: 6. This CDR3 region has 13 residues. The CDR3 sequence is CASSYRQGSEQYL. CDR3 sequence (DNA): TGTGCCAGCAGTTACAGACAGGGCAGCGAGCAGTACCTC.

Many counts were recorded for this clonotype. J is TRBJ2-1 and V is TRBV28; TRBD1 matches 8 bases. There are 16 residues in the CDR3. Germline V gene data show CDR1 as MDHEN and CDR2 as SYDVKM. After removal of 3 bases from V and 5 bases from J, the junction contained 9 bases not matched to a gene. CDR3 in amino acids: CASSFSPGGWNNEQFF. CDR3 nucleotides: TGTGCCAGCAGTTTTTCACCAGGGGGCTGGAACAATGAGCAGTTCTTC.

In its sample, this clonotype was seen many times. The chain couples TRBV12-3 or TRBV12-4 to TRBJ2-3; perhaps TRBD2 as D (7 bases). The CDR3 is made up of 18 amino acids. The V end was cut by 4 bases, the J end by 0 bases, with 20 bases between. The CDR3 here is CASSSLGGRQKSTDTQYF. For the CDR3, the DNA is TGTGCCAGCAGTTCCCTGGGGGGGCGCCAGAAGAGCACAGATACGCAGTATTTT.

This clonotype has ten or more counts. V is TRBV11-2 and J is TRBJ1-6; no reliable D call. CDR3 length: 14 residues. Per germline, CDR1 SGHAT and CDR2 FQNNGV. Trimming took 0 bases from V and 7 from J, leaving 7 bases between them. The CDR3 protein is CASSLETPNSPLHF. The CDR3 DNA reads TGTGCCAGCAGCTTAGAAACACCCAATTCACCCCTCCACTTT.

This clonotype was found many times. V and J are TRBV20-1 and TRBJ1-1; TRBD1 agrees at 7 bases. The CDR3 has 13 residues. From germline, CDR1 is DFQATT and CDR2 SNEGSKA (reference sequence). With 5 bases clipped from V and 5 bases from J, the junction kept 8 bases outside the gene matches. The CDR3 coding sequence is TGCAGTGCTTCTGGAAGGGGGCGGACTGAAGCTTTCTTT. Amino acids: CSASGRGRTEAFF.

The J gene is TRBJ2-5, the V gene TRBV6-2 or TRBV6-3, with 12 bases identical to TRBD1. CDR1 is MNHEY, CDR2 SVGEGT, per germline. This CDR3 region has 14 residues. The V segment lost 11 bases and the J segment 4 bases; nucleotides outside the gene matches: 8. DNA for the CDR3: TGTGCCTGTTCACGGGACAGGGGGCCAGAGACCCAGTACTTC. Translation gives CACSRDRGPETQYF.

This chain uses TRBV20-1 with TRBJ2-1; a possible D gene is TRBD2 (7 bases). There are 17 residues in the CDR3. V was cut by 5 bases and J by 1 base, with 21 bases left in between. CDR1 DFQATT and CDR2 SNEGSKA come from the germline V gene (reference sequence). The CDR3 protein is CSAPEGGISSSYNEQFF. Written as DNA, the CDR3 is TGCAGTGCTCCCGAGGGGGGGATTTCATCGTCCTACAATGAGCAGTTCTTC.

This clonotype came up many times. This chain uses TRBV20-1 with TRBJ2-7; D is ambiguous. The germline gives CDR1 DFQATT, CDR2 SNEGSKA (reference sequence). There are 12 residues in the CDR3. CDR3 amino acids: CSAKPDSYEQYF. CDR3 DNA: TGCAGCGCCAAACCCGACTCCTACGAGCAGTACTTC.

V and J are TRBV10-3 and TRBJ1-5; the D gene is possibly TRBD1 (5 bases). V was trimmed by 6 bases and J by 0 bases, leaving 9 bases between them. CDR3 size: 14 residues. Germline V gives CDR1 ENHRY, CDR2 SYGVKD. The CDR3 loop is CAISPGASNQPQHF. In nucleotides, the CDR3 is TGTGCCATCAGCCCCGGGGCTAGCAATCAGCCCCAGCATTTT.

A few counts support this clonotype. The chain has TRBV11-2 and TRBJ2-1; possibly TRBD2 for D (6 bases). The germline gives CDR1 SGHAT, CDR2 FQNNGV. The CDR3 spans 14 residues. V dropped 5 bases and J dropped 10 bases, with 18 bases sitting between them. The CDR3 is CASSPDPPRGEQFF. The CDR3 DNA reads as TGTGCCAGCAGCCCGGACCCGCCGCGGGGAGAGCAGTTCTTC.

The chain uses TRBV18 and TRBJ1-4; D unclear. The CDR3 contains 15 residues. V was trimmed by 2 bases and J by 7 bases, leaving 14 bases between them. Germline-derived CDR1 and CDR2 are KGHSH and LQKENI. CDR3 in amino acids: CASSPTAPEGEKLFF. In nucleotides, the CDR3 is TGTGCCAGCTCACCAACGGCCCCCGAGGGTGAAAAACTGTTTTTT.

This clonotype has only a few counts. The genes are TRBV6-1 and TRBJ1-6; D is uncertain. V dropped 8 bases and J dropped 7 bases, with 12 bases sitting between them. The germline V gene has CDR1 MNHNS and CDR2 SASEGT. CDR3 size: 13 residues. In nucleotides, the CDR3 is TGTGCCAGCGTGGGAACAGTGAATTCACCCCTCCACTTT. Amino acid sequence: CASVGTVNSPLHF.

Concerning this clonotype itself: A much larger clone is a single base away; this may be a read error. The V gene is TRBV6-2 or TRBV6-3, the J gene TRBJ2-1; a weak D match, TRBD2 (6 bases). The germline V gene encodes CDR1 MNHEY and CDR2 SVGEGT. Between the trimmed V and J ends, which lost 0 bases and 5 bases, there was a span of 20 bases. This CDR3 spans 18 amino acids. This CDR3 reads CASSYSITLSGAHNEQFF. The CDR3 bases are TGTGCCAGCAGTTACTCAATTACCCTTAGCGGCGCCCACAATGAGCAGTTCTTC.

The sample holds a few counts of this clonotype. This sequence joins TRBV15 and TRBJ2-1, with D possibly called TRBD1 or TRBD2 (6 bases each). The germline V and J ends were trimmed by 3 bases and 7 bases, with 13 bases remaining between them. Germline CDR1 is LNHNV and CDR2 is YYDKDF (reference sequence). The CDR3 has 14 residues. The CDR3 sequence is CATSRTVGGNEQFF. The CDR3 DNA reads TGTGCCACCAGCAGGACAGTAGGGGGGAATGAGCAGTTCTTC.

The chain has TRBV7-3 and TRBJ1-1; D unresolved. The CDR3 spans 13 residues. CDR1 and CDR2 (germline): SGHTA, FQGTGA. The V gene lost 0 bases and the J gene lost 11 bases, with 13 bases spanning the gap. CDR3 nucleotides: TGTGCCAGCAGCTTAACCCGTAGTGGGGTCGCTTTCTTT. It encodes CASSLTRSGVAFF.

V usage is TRBV9 and J usage is TRBJ1-2; tentative D call: TRBD1 (6 bases). The V gene's germline CDR1 is SGDLS and CDR2 YYNGEE. V lost 3 bases and J 8 bases, leaving 11 bases between the germline ends. The CDR3 is 12 residues long. CDR3 in DNA: TGTGCCAGCAGCGCACGAGGGGGAGGCTACACCTTC. It codes for CASSARGGGYTF.

The V call is TRBV5-1, the J call TRBJ2-5, with D uncertain. Trimming pared 5 bases from V and 4 bases from J, leaving 3 bases between. Germline V gene lookup returns CDR1 SGHRS and CDR2 YFSETQ. The CDR3 has 10 residues. The CDR3 DNA sequence: TGCGCCAGCAGAGGAGAGACCCAGTACTTC. Translation: CASRGETQYF.

This clonotype was seen repeatedly, ten times or more. This sequence joins TRBV20-1 and TRBJ2-5, with D perhaps TRBD2 (5 bases). The CDR3 is 15 amino acids. Germline V lookup: CDR1 DFQATT, CDR2 SNEGSKA (reference sequence). The V and J ends lost 1 base and 2 bases respectively, with 14 bases between them. The CDR3 sequence is CSARVASQLQETQYF. CDR3 DNA: TGCAGTGCTAGAGTGGCTAGCCAGCTACAAGAGACCCAGTACTTC.

The chain links TRBV12-5 to TRBJ1-5; maybe TRBD1 (6 bases). V lost 0 bases and J 6 bases, leaving 15 bases between the germline ends. CDR1 and CDR2 (germline): LGHNT, FRNRAP. CDR3 length: 16 residues. The CDR3 bases are TGTGCTAGTGGTTTGGTTTCGGGGGGGCCGATTCAGCCCCAGCATTTT. It yields the protein CASGLVSGGPIQPQHF.

This clonotype has more than one count but fewer than ten. The rearrangement uses TRBV5-4 and TRBJ2-3; 9 positions match TRBD2. In germline, CDR1 is SGHNT, CDR2 YYREEE (reference sequence). The V and J ends lost 0 bases and 6 bases, in that order; junction bases with no gene match: 11. The CDR3 consists of 17 residues. In nucleotides, the CDR3 is TGTGCCAGCAGCTTGGTAGTAGCGGGGGACCTTACGGATACGCAGTATTTT. Protein sequence: CASSLVVAGDLTDTQYF.

This clonotype was observed a handful of times. The chain uses TRBV18 and TRBJ2-7; 10 bases map to TRBD2. This CDR3 contains 15 residues. The ends lost 3 bases at V and 3 bases at J; junction bases unmatched: 5. Germline CDR1 reads KGHSH; CDR2 reads LQKENI. The CDR3: CASSPSGTSVYEQYF. The CDR3 coding sequence is TGTGCCAGCTCACCCTCCGGGACTAGCGTCTACGAGCAGTACTTC.

This chain joins TRBV11-2 and TRBJ1-3; 7 bases line up with TRBD1. The CDR3 runs 17 residues. Per the germline V gene, CDR1 is SGHAT and CDR2 is FQNNGV. The V gene end was trimmed by 2 bases and the J gene end by 0 bases; junction bases not matched to a gene: 7. This CDR3 reads CASSLRAGGPSGNTIYF. The CDR3 nucleotides are TGTGCCAGCAGCTTACGGGCAGGGGGTCCCTCTGGAAACACCATATATTTT.

V is TRBV15 and J is TRBJ2-7; 9 positions match TRBD2. The junction had 7 bases not matched to a gene; V was cut back by 7 bases and J by 0 bases. The CDR3 extends over 15 amino acids. Germline-derived CDR1 and CDR2 are LNHNV and YYDKDF (reference sequence). This CDR3 reads CATNPSGTSSYEQYF. CDR3 in DNA: TGTGCCACCAACCCTAGCGGGACAAGCTCCTACGAGCAGTACTTC.